This passage covers 26 T cell receptor beta chains from one sample sequenced in a study of blood T cell repertoires in COVID-19 (dated by TCRdb to the early 2020s). Library prep was done by the immunoSEQ multiplex PCR assay. As stored in TCRdb, this immuneACCESS dataset retains in-frame rearrangements with V and J assigned. A fraction of the clones does not appear; measured against another copy, unresolved V genes explain less than half of the discrepancy, and the remainder lacks a known reason. This sample comprises 120,000 to 150,000 clones, about 82% of them detected only once. Of the sample, 2.5% to 3% falls within the top ten clones. Sequencing was done on a sample of peripheral blood. Receptors were obtained from a man between 45 and 60 years old with acute or convalescent COVID-19.

V is TRBV4-1 and J is TRBJ2-7; D is possibly TRBD2 (6 bases). The V end was cut by 3 bases, the J end by 4 bases, with 13 bases between. Germline values: CDR1 MGHRA, CDR2 YSYEKL. The CDR3 covers 14 residues. The CDR3 is CASSHQEGTYEQYF. The CDR3 bases are TGCGCCAGCAGCCACCAAGAGGGGACTTACGAGCAGTACTTC.

Concerning this clone: Germline is not matched at one junction end, which may reflect a read error. The sample has other DNA sequences that encode this CDR3 too. The CDR3 region has the DNA TGCGCTAGCAGCCAAGTTTTCGGACAGGAGACCTACGAGCAGTACTTC. It encodes CASSQVFGQETYEQYF. The chain is built from TRBV4-1 and TRBJ2-7, with 7 bases aligning to TRBD1. This CDR3 spans 16 amino acids. Germline loops: CDR1 MGHRA, CDR2 YSYEKL.

The CDR3 DNA reads TGTGCCAGCAGCCTCGGGACAGGTCTAGATGGAGGGGGCTACACCTTC. This codes for CASSLGTGLDGGGYTF. V is TRBV7-3 and J is TRBJ1-2; 8 bases fit TRBD1. V lost 5 bases, J lost 8 bases, and 16 bases stayed unmatched. CDR3 length equals 16 residues. Germline V CDR1 and CDR2: SGHTA, FQGTGA.

This clone appeared a few times. The chain links TRBV11-3 to TRBJ2-1; 14 bases map to TRBD2. The CDR3 has 13 amino acids. V was clipped by 5 bases and J by 15 bases; unmatched bases: 6. Germline V gene lookup returns CDR1 SGHNT and CDR2 YENEEA. CDR3 region: CASSIGTSGSSFF. CDR3 coding DNA: TGTGCCAGCAGCATCGGGACTAGCGGGAGCTCGTTCTTC.

Regarding this clone: This specimen includes other DNA sequences encoding the same CDR3. The J gene is TRBJ2-2, the V gene TRBV10-3; 8 nucleotides match TRBD2. There are 18 residues in the CDR3. The germline V gene has CDR1 ENHRY and CDR2 SYGVKD. J gave up 0 bases and V 2 bases, and 8 bases lay outside the gene matches. As DNA, the CDR3 is TGTGCCATCAGTGAGACAGAGCGGGGGCCGTCGAACACCGGGGAGCTGTTTTTT. Protein sequence: CAISETERGPSNTGELFF.

The rearrangement uses TRBV4-1 and TRBJ2-5; TRBD2 agrees at 8 bases. CDR1 is MGHRA, CDR2 YSYEKL, per germline. The CDR3 is 15 amino acids. The trim removed 4 bases at V and 1 base at J, leaving 5 bases unmatched. CDR3 in amino acids: CASSRFSGVQETQYF. In DNA form, the CDR3 reads TGCGCCAGCAGCCGTTTTAGCGGGGTCCAAGAGACCCAGTACTTC.

The chain employs TRBV19 and TRBJ1-3, with 10 bases that match TRBD1. This CDR3 has 18 residues. The germline V gene has CDR1 LNHDA and CDR2 SQIVND (reference sequence). V lost 6 bases, J lost 4 bases, and 15 bases stayed unmatched. The CDR3 reads CASSPGGDRGYLGNTIYF. The DNA for the CDR3 is TGTGCCAGTAGCCCTGGCGGGGACAGGGGATATTTGGGAAACACCATATATTTT. Full variable domain (rest looked up from reference TRBV19 and TRBJ1-3): DGGITQSPKYLFRKEGQNVTLSCEQNLNHDAMYWYRQDPGQGLRLIYYSQIVNDFQKGDIAEGYSVSREKKESFPLTVTSAQKNPTAFYLCASSPGGDRGYLGNTIYFGEGSWLTVV.

V usage is TRBV30 and J usage is TRBJ1-3; 7 bases align to TRBD1. Germline V CDR1 and CDR2: GTSNPN, SVGIG (reference sequence). The CDR3 totals 13 residues. The trim removed 5 bases at V and 0 bases at J, leaving 1 base unmatched. CDR3 amino acids: CAWGTDSGNTIYF. CDR3 nucleotide sequence: TGTGCCTGGGGGACAGACTCTGGAAACACCATATATTTT.

This clone showed up just once. The chain has TRBV7-9 and TRBJ2-7; D unresolved. Looked up from germline, CDR1 is SEHNR and CDR2 is FQNEAQ (reference sequence). CDR3 length: 13 residues. The ends were cut back, 1 base at V and 2 bases at J, with 6 bases in the middle. CDR3 bases: TGTGCCAGCAGCTTAGTTCAGGCCTACGAGCAGTACTTC. It translates to CASSLVQAYEQYF.

This chain uses TRBV6-5 with TRBJ1-1; D remains unclear. The germline V gene encodes CDR1 MNHEY and CDR2 SVGAGI. The CDR3 totals 12 residues. With 9 bases removed from V and 1 base from J, the gap between germline ends came to 9 bases. The CDR3 protein is CASTRQNTEAFF. Here the CDR3 DNA reads TGTGCCAGTACTCGACAGAACACTGAAGCTTTCTTT.

The CDR3 bases are TGTGCCAGCAGCACCTTAAGGGGTCTCGGTCGATACGAGCAGTACTTC. It is translated as CASSTLRGLGRYEQYF. V is TRBV21-1 and J is TRBJ2-7; TRBD1 reflects the table's D call only, with no check against the DNA. TRBV21-1 is recorded as a pseudogene. This CDR3 region has 16 residues.

This chain links TRBV7-3 with TRBJ2-5; weak D call: TRBD2 (7 bases). Germline CDR1 is SGHTA and CDR2 is FQGTGA. This CDR3 region has 15 residues. Deletions cut 5 bases from V and 5 bases from J, with 18 bases between. CDR3: CASSPLGGGAETQYF. As DNA, the CDR3 is TGTGCCAGCAGCCCCCTGGGGGGGGGCGCGGAGACCCAGTACTTC.

The chain employs TRBV2 and TRBJ1-6; 7 bases are a match to TRBD1. This CDR3 is 16 amino acids long. The trim removed 4 bases at V and 5 bases at J, leaving 8 bases unmatched. Germline V gives CDR1 SNHLY, CDR2 FYNNEI. The CDR3: CASSAEQGTNNSPLHF. Written as DNA, the CDR3 is TGTGCCAGCAGTGCTGAACAGGGGACAAATAATTCACCCCTCCACTTT.

CDR3 sequence: CASSATEGNTEAFF. The CDR3 region has the DNA TGTGCCAGCTCAGCGACCGAGGGTAACACTGAAGCTTTCTTT. This chain connects TRBV18 to TRBJ1-1; no firm D call. With 5 bases removed from V and 2 bases from J, the gap between germline ends came to 12 bases. This CDR3 has 14 residues. The germline V gene encodes CDR1 KGHSH and CDR2 LQKENI.

The gene calls are TRBV5-6 and TRBJ2-5; the match to TRBD2 covers 8 bases. The junction had 5 bases not matched to a gene; V was cut back by 2 bases and J by 5 bases. The CDR3 sequence is 14 residues long. The V gene's germline CDR1 is SGHDT and CDR2 YYEEEE. CDR3 protein: CASSFAGGRETQYF. The CDR3 nucleotides read TGTGCCAGCAGCTTTGCGGGGGGAAGGGAGACCCAGTACTTC.

The gene calls are TRBV30 and TRBJ1-1; D is ambiguous. Trimming shortened V by 1 base and J by 11 bases, and 14 bases separated the two germline ends. This CDR3 is built from 12 residues. Germline V gene data show CDR1 as GTSNPN and CDR2 as SVGIG (reference sequence). The CDR3 here is CAWSGDFLGAFF. The CDR3 nucleotides are TGTGCCTGGAGTGGTGACTTTCTTGGCGCTTTCTTT.

J is TRBJ1-5 and V is TRBV28; the match to TRBD1 covers 8 bases. V lost 4 bases, J lost 6 bases, and 5 bases stayed unmatched. The length of the CDR3 is 14 residues. Germline values: CDR1 MDHEN, CDR2 SYDVKM. The CDR3 DNA reads as TGTGCCAGCAGTTCCGGACAGGGAGGTCAGCCCCAGCATTTT. This gives the protein CASSSGQGGQPQHF.

V usage is TRBV5-6 and J usage is TRBJ2-3; 8 bases are a match to TRBD2. This CDR3 contains 17 residues. V gave up 2 bases and J gave up 5 bases; unmatched junction bases: 13. CDR1 SGHDT and CDR2 YYEEEE come from the germline V gene. CDR3 amino acids: CASSLLLAAGVRDTQYF. The CDR3 bases are TGTGCCAGCAGCTTACTTTTAGCAGCGGGAGTTAGAGATACGCAGTATTTT.

The DNA for the CDR3 is TGTGCCAGCGGTGTTGAGATGAACACTGAAGCTTTCTTT. It encodes CASGVEMNTEAFF. The gene calls are TRBV2 and TRBJ1-1, with unresolved D. The CDR3 extends over 13 amino acids. The germline gives CDR1 SNHLY, CDR2 FYNNEI. Deletions cut 8 bases from V and 0 bases from J, with 10 bases between. The full variable domain, with the rest looked up from reference TRBV2 and TRBJ1-1, is EPEVTQTPSHQVTQMGQEVILRCVPISNHLYFYWYRQILGQKVEFLVSFYNNEISEKSEIFDDQFSVERPDGSNFTLKIRSTKLEDSAMYFCASGVEMNTEAFFGQGTRLTVV.

This rearrangement joins TRBV30 to TRBJ2-7; TRBD2 aligns across 11 bases. V lost 2 bases and J lost 0; bases outside the gene matches: 3. The germline gives CDR1 GTSNPN, CDR2 SVGIG (reference sequence). The CDR3 covers 15 residues. The CDR3 reads CAWSIGTSGSYEQYF. DNA for the CDR3: TGTGCCTGGAGTATTGGGACTAGCGGCTCCTACGAGCAGTACTTC.

The rearrangement uses TRBV30 and TRBJ1-1, with D possibly TRBD1 on 5 matching bases. V was shortened by 4 bases and J by 0 bases, with 12 bases between the two germline ends. This CDR3 comprises 14 residues. Germline CDR1 GTSNPN, CDR2 SVGIG (reference sequence). In DNA form, the CDR3 reads TGTGCCTGGAAGAGGCGGGGCATGAACACTGAAGCTTTCTTT. Encoded protein: CAWKRRGMNTEAFF.

The V gene is TRBV11-2, the J gene TRBJ2-1; no definite D call. The CDR3 totals 15 residues. Germline CDR1 SGHAT, CDR2 FQNNGV. V lost 4 bases, J lost 4 bases, and 14 bases lay in between. DNA for the CDR3: TGTGCCAGCAGCTCCAGACTGACGAAGTACAATGAGCAGTTCTTC. Translating it yields CASSSRLTKYNEQFF.

J is TRBJ1-5 and V is TRBV28, with TRBD1 as a possible D gene (6 bases). The ends were cut back, 2 bases at V and 2 bases at J, with 13 bases in the middle. CDR3 size: 16 residues. Germline CDR1 MDHEN, CDR2 SYDVKM. Here the CDR3 DNA reads TGTGCCAGCAGTTTAGGGCGCAGGGGTGGCAATCAGCCCCAGCATTTT. It encodes CASSLGRRGGNQPQHF.

The chain is built from TRBV18 and TRBJ1-3; D not certain. Trimming took 2 bases from V and 0 from J, leaving 14 bases between them. Germline CDR1 reads KGHSH; CDR2 reads LQKENI. The CDR3 loop spans 17 amino acids. In DNA, the CDR3 is TGTGCCAGCTCACCAAATACTCTCCGGGACTCTGGAAACACCATATATTTT. This sequence encodes CASSPNTLRDSGNTIYF.

The CDR3, as DNA: TGTGCCAGCAGGAAGGCCGGGACAGGGGGCGGGGAGGAGACCCAGTACTTC. The encoded protein is CASRKAGTGGGEETQYF. The V gene is TRBV5-4, the J gene TRBJ2-5, with TRBD1 matching 12 bases. Trimming at V came to 5 bases and at J to 5 bases, leaving 13 bases not matched to a gene. This CDR3 is 17 amino acids long. Germline V gene sequence: CDR1 SGHNT, CDR2 YYREEE (reference sequence).

The chain couples TRBV6-1 to TRBJ1-1; no definite D call. CDR1 is MNHNS and CDR2 is SASEGT in the germline V gene. V was trimmed by 4 bases and J by 8 bases, leaving 23 bases between them. The CDR3 loop spans 16 amino acids. In DNA, the CDR3 is TGTGCCAGCAGTGGTGACCTGATCTTCAGTTTCAGGGAAGCTTTCTTT. Translation: CASSGDLIFSFREAFF.